This T cell receptor (beta chain) is from a study of blood T cell repertoires in COVID-19. The data were produced by immunoSEQ multiplex PCR, yet TCRdb's version contains in-frame clones alone and is incomplete. The repertoire holds about 480,000 clones, with roughly 88% as singletons. Participants were placed into cohorts based on the clinical history they reported. CDR1 is MNHEY, CDR2 SMNVEV, per germline (reference sequence). CDR3 size: 14 residues. Trimming removed 5 bases from V and 1 base from J; junction bases left unmatched: 4. Sequencing was performed on PBMCs or T cells enriched from blood (not recorded which). The rearrangement joins TRBV27 to TRBJ1-1; 7 bases line up with TRBD1. The sequence was obtained from a woman in her 40s who had recovered from COVID-19. As DNA, the CDR3 is TGTGCCAGCAGTCTCGGACAGGCGAACACTGAAGCTTTCTTT. Translation: CASSLGQANTEAFF.